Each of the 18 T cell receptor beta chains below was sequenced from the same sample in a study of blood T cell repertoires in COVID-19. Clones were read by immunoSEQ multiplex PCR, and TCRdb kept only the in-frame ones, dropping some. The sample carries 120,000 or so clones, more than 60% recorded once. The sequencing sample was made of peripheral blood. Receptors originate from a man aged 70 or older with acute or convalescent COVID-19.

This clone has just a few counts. CDR3 amino acids: CASSSRMDTRYGYTF. The CDR3 nucleotides are TGTGCCAGCAGCTCCCGCATGGACACCCGCTATGGCTACACCTTC. The chain recombines TRBV13 with TRBJ1-2; D may be TRBD1 (5 bases). V gave up 4 bases and J gave up 4 bases, with 16 bases separating them. Per germline, CDR1 PRHDT and CDR2 FYEKMQ (reference sequence). The CDR3 runs to 15 residues.

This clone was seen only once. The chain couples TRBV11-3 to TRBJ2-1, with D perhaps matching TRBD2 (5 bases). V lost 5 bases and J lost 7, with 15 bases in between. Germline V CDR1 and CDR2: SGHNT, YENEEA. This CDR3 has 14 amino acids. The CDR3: CASSRTRLGNEQFF. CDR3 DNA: TGTGCCAGCAGCCGGACTCGACTCGGGAATGAGCAGTTCTTC. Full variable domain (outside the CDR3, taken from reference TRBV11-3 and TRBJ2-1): EAGVVQSPRYKIIEKKQPVAFWCNPISGHNTLYWYLQNLGQGPELLIRYENEEAVDDSQLPKDRFSAERLKGVDSTLKIQPAELGDSAVYLCASSRTRLGNEQFFGPGTRLTVL.

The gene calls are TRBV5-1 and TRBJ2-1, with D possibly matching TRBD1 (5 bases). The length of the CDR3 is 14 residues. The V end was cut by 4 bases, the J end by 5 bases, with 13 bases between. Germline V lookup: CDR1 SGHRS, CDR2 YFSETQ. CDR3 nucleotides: TGCGCCAGCAGCGGTCAGGGAATCCACAATGAGCAGTTCTTC. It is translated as CASSGQGIHNEQFF. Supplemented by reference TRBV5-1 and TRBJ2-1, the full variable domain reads KAGVTQTPRYLIKTRGQQVTLSCSPISGHRSVSWYQQTPGQGLQFLFEYFSETQRNKGNFPGRFSGRQFSNSRSEMNVSTLELGDSALYLCASSGQGIHNEQFFGPGTRLTVL.

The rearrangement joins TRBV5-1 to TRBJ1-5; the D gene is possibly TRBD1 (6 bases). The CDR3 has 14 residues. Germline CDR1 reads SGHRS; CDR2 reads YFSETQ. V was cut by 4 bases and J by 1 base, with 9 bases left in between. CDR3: CASSVDSSNQPQHF. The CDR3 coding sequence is TGCGCCAGCAGCGTGGACAGCAGCAATCAGCCCCAGCATTTT.

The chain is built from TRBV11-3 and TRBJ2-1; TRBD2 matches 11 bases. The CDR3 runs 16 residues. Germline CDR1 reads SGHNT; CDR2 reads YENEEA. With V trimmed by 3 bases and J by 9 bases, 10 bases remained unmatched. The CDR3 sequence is CASSFPGLAEGSEQFF. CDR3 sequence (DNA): TGTGCCAGCAGCTTCCCGGGACTAGCGGAAGGAAGTGAGCAGTTCTTC.

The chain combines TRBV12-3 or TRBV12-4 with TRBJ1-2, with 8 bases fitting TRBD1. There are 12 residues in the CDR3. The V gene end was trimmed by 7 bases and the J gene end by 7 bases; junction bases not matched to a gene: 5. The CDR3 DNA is TGTGCCAGCACCCCGGACAGGGTTGGCTACACCTTC. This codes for CASTPDRVGYTF.

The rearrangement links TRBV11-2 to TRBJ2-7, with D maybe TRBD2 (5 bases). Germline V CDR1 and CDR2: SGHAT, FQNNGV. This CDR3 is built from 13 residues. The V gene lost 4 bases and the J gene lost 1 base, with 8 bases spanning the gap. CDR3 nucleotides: TGTGCCAGCAGCTCCGGCGGGTCCTACGAGCAGTACTTC. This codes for CASSSGGSYEQYF.

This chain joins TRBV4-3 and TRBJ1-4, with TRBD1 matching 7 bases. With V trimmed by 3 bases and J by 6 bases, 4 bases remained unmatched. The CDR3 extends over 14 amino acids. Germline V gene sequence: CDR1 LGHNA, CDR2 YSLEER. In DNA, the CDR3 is TGCGCCAGCAGCCATGTCGACAGGGATGAAAAACTGTTTTTT. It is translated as CASSHVDRDEKLFF.

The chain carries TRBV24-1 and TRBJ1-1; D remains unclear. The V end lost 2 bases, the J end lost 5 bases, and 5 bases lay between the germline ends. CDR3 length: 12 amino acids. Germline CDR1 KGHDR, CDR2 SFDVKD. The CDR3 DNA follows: TGTGCCACCAGTGATTCCACAACTGAAGCTTTCTTT. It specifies CATSDSTTEAFF.

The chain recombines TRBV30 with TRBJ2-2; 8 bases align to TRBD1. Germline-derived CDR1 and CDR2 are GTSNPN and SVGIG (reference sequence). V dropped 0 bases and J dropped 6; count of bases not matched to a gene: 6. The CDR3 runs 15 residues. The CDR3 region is CAWSVGTGSAGELFF. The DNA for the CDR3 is TGTGCCTGGAGTGTTGGGACAGGATCGGCCGGGGAGCTGTTTTTT.

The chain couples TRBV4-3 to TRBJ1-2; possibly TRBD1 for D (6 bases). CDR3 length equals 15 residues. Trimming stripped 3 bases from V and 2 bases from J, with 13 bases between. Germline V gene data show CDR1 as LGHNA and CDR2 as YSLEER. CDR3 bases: TGCGCCAGCAGCCAGGGACCGACAGGAAACTATGGCTACACCTTC. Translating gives CASSQGPTGNYGYTF.

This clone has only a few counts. In DNA form, the CDR3 reads TGTGCCAGCAGGTTTTTACAGGGGGCGGGCACTGAAGCTTTCTTT. It translates to CASRFLQGAGTEAFF. The chain uses TRBV13 and TRBJ1-1; 9 bases are shared with TRBD1. Per the germline V gene, CDR1 is PRHDT and CDR2 is FYEKMQ (reference sequence). The CDR3 is 15 amino acids. J was trimmed by 4 bases and V by 6 bases; bases with no gene match: 9.

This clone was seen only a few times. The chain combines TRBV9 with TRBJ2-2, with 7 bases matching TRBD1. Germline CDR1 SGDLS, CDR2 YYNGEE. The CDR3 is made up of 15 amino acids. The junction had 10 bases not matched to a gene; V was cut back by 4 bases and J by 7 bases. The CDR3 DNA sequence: TGTGCCAGCAGCATACAGGGGCGTGGGAGCGGGGAGCTGTTTTTT. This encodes CASSIQGRGSGELFF.

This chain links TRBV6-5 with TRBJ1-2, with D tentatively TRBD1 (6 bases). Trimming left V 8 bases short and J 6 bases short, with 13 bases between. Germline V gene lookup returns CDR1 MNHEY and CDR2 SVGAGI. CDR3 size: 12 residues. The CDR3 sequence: CASAQGLDGYTF. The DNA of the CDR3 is TGTGCCAGCGCCCAGGGGTTGGATGGCTACACCTTC.

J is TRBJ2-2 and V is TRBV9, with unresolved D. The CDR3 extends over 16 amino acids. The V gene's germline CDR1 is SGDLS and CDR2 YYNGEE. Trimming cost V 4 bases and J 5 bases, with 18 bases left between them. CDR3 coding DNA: TGTGCCAGCAGCACAACTCCCCATATCAGGACCGGGGAGCTGTTTTTT. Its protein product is CASSTTPHIRTGELFF.

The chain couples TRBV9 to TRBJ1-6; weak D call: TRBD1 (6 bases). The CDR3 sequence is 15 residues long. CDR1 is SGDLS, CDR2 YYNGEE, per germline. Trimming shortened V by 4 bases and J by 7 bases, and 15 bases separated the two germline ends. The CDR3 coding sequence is TGTGCCAGCAGCCCGGGGGGGGGCTTCAATTCACCCCTCCACTTT. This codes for CASSPGGGFNSPLHF.

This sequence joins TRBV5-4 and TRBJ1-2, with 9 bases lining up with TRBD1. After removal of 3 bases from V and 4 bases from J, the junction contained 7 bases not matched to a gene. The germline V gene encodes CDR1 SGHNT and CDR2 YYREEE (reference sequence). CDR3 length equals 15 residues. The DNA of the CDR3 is TGTGCCAGCAGCTATTCCGGGACAGGGAGCTATGGCTACACCTTC. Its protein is CASSYSGTGSYGYTF.

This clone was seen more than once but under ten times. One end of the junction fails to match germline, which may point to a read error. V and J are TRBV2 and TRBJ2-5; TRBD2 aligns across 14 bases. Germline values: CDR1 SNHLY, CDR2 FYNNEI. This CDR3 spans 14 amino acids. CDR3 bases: TGTGCCAGCAGTTATACCGGGACTAGCGGGGGCCCGGACTTC. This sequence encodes CASSYTGTSGGPDF.